This TCR beta chain was found in a study of blood T cells in healthy people across ages. Overall study results and limits: A greater number of naive CD4+ cells and higher diversity distinguished long-lived donors from aged donors.

As concerns this clonotype: The antigen remains unidentified.

Healthy Caucasians from Russia aged about 6 to 95 served as donors. Peripheral blood from each donor was collected in a volume of about 10 milliliters. For the second PCR, which ran for about 7 to 11 cycles, a sample-barcoded 5' primer and a J-beta primer mix were used. Every cDNA molecule bore a tag from a template-switch adaptor containing 12 random nucleotides. TCRdb analysed the 5' RACE reads with MiXCR anew, one entry per CDR3 protein. The table includes about 830,000 distinct CDR3 sequences, over 45% detected once. Sequenced: blood. The receptor was isolated from a man aged 25-40 years in good health.

The CDR3 region has the DNA TGCGCCAGCAGCTTGGACAGCACTAACTATGGCTACACCTTC. Translation: CASSLDSTNYGYTF. The chain combines TRBV5-1 with TRBJ1-2, with unresolved D. V was trimmed by 0 bases and J by 0 bases, leaving 6 bases between them. Germline V gives CDR1 SGHRS, CDR2 YFSETQ. The CDR3 is 14 residues long.